The present entry profiles one T cell receptor (beta chain) with its context. Authors' analysis steps: Amplification of reference gene primers was used by the study to estimate nucleated cell counts. Here immunoSEQ multiplex PCR was the method, and the copy in TCRdb shows in-frame clones only, minus some. From that table come the V and J calls and clone size; the DNA was used to work out D and trimming. The sample carries under 350,000 clones, 83% recorded once. This entry is derived from a study of blood T cell repertoires in COVID-19. Study overall: Italy, Spain and the United States were the sources of the convalescent and acute COVID-19 samples. In each case, the material was cDNA or gDNA derived from T cells, B-cell-depleted T cells, or PBMCs.

This receptor was taken from a woman aged 50 to 65 who had recovered from COVID-19. The sequenced sample consisted of peripheral blood.

CDR3 sequence reads: CASSYVAGALLYGNTIYF. DNA for the CDR3: TGTGCCAGCAGTTACGTGGCGGGGGCCCTCCTTTATGGAAACACCATATATTTT. This sequence joins TRBV28 and TRBJ1-3, with D perhaps TRBD1 (6 bases). V was clipped by 4 bases and J by 3 bases, with 22 bases between them. Germline CDR1 and CDR2: MDHEN and SYDVKM. The CDR3 loop spans 18 amino acids.